One and the same sample provided the 9 T cell receptor beta chains below, sequenced in a study of control samples from healthy donors and cancer patients. TCRdb keeps only in-frame clones here, not all; method: immunoSEQ multiplex PCR. The data show 30,000 to 40,000 clones, roughly 92% seen once. The sample taken for sequencing was PBMCs. Receptors were obtained from a middle-aged man with colorectal cancer.

This clone has a single count. The chain employs TRBV6-5 and TRBJ2-7, with D possibly matching TRBD1 (6 bases). Germline lookup yields CDR1 MNHEY and CDR2 SVGAGI. This CDR3 is built from 12 residues. V gave up 5 bases and J gave up 6 bases, with 11 bases separating them. In nucleotides, the CDR3 is TGTGCCAGCAGTCCGGGACATTCCGAGCAGTACTTC. Translation gives CASSPGHSEQYF.

This sequence joins TRBV9 and TRBJ2-3, with a weak D call TRBD2 (9 bases). Deletions cut 3 bases from V and 2 bases from J, with 16 bases between. This CDR3 spans 16 amino acids. Looked up from germline, CDR1 is SGDLS and CDR2 is YYNGEE. This chain's CDR3 is CASSARGGQDTDTQYF. CDR3 DNA: TGTGCCAGCAGCGCGCGGGGGGGACAGGACACAGATACGCAGTATTTT.

V gene TRBV5-6 combines with J gene TRBJ1-5, with D possibly matching TRBD1 (5 bases). This CDR3 comprises 14 residues. Germline CDR1 SGHDT, CDR2 YYEEEE. V was pared by 1 base and J by 9 bases, with 14 bases between. CDR3 sequence: CASSLRTGGMPQHF. In nucleotides, the CDR3 is TGTGCCAGCAGCTTGCGGACGGGGGGTATGCCCCAGCATTTT.

V and J are TRBV7-2 and TRBJ1-1; D ambiguous. This CDR3 has 16 amino acids. V was pared by 5 bases and J by 2 bases, with 18 bases between. Germline V lookup: CDR1 SGHTA, CDR2 FQGNSA. CDR3 protein: CASSPDRVGFNTEAFF. In DNA, the CDR3 is TGTGCCAGCAGCCCTGACCGAGTAGGATTCAACACTGAAGCTTTCTTT.

The rearrangement joins TRBV19 to TRBJ1-5; D not resolved. Germline assignment: CDR1 LNHDA and CDR2 SQIVND (reference sequence). This CDR3 has 14 amino acids. Trimming removed 3 bases at V and 1 base at J, with 7 bases between. DNA for the CDR3: TGTGCCAGTAGTATGGGGAAGAGCAATCAGCCCCAGCATTTT. It translates to CASSMGKSNQPQHF.

V gene TRBV11-2 combines with J gene TRBJ1-3; no reliable D call. The CDR3 is 13 amino acids. Germline-derived CDR1 and CDR2 are SGHAT and FQNNGV. The V and J ends lost 2 bases and 3 bases respectively, with 5 bases between them. The CDR3 sequence: CASSLSVGNTIYF. The CDR3 region has the DNA TGTGCCAGCAGCTTATCGGTTGGAAACACCATATATTTT.

This clone appeared once. This chain uses TRBV20-1 with TRBJ1-5, with D possibly TRBD1 on 6 matching bases. Germline lookup yields CDR1 DFQATT and CDR2 SNEGSKA (reference sequence). The CDR3 sequence is 13 residues long. The V end was cut by 5 bases, the J end by 3 bases, with 11 bases between. The CDR3 region has the DNA TGCAGTGCTGGTGGACAGAACAATCAGCCCCAGCATTTT. Its translation is CSAGGQNNQPQHF.

This chain joins TRBV18 and TRBJ1-1; 9 positions match TRBD1. Trimming took 3 bases from V and 4 from J; bases not matched to a gene: 9. Germline assignment: CDR1 KGHSH and CDR2 LQKENI. The CDR3 has 16 amino acids. CDR3 loop: CASSPIGTGSSTEAFF. In DNA, the CDR3 is TGTGCCAGCTCACCTATCGGGACAGGGAGTAGCACTGAAGCTTTCTTT. Looking up the rest from reference TRBV18 and TRBJ1-1 gives the full variable domain: NAGVMQNPRHLVRRRGQEARLRCSPMKGHSHVYWYRQLPEEGLKFMVYLQKENIIDESGMPKERFSAEFPKEGPSILRIQQVVRGDSAAYFCASSPIGTGSSTEAFFGQGTRLTVV.

V gene TRBV3-1 (or the pseudogene TRBV3-2) combines with J gene TRBJ1-3; 7 nucleotides agree with TRBD1. There are 15 residues in the CDR3. The germline V gene encodes CDR1 LGHDT and CDR2 YNNKEL (reference sequence). The J segment lost 0 bases and the V segment lost 4 bases, leaving 3 bases of the junction unmatched. The CDR3 sequence is CASSRRQGSGNTIYF. The DNA of the CDR3 is TGTGCCAGCAGCCGTCGACAGGGCTCTGGAAACACCATATATTTT.